The 2 T cell receptor beta chains presented below share a single source sample, sequenced in a study of blood T cell repertoires in COVID-19. Assay: immunoSEQ multiplex PCR; the TCRdb copy retains only in-frame clones and omits some. This sample carries approximately 170,000 clones, 80% to 90% of them seen once, and the ten largest clones take roughly 9.1%. Material for sequencing was peripheral blood. These receptor sequences come from a middle-aged man with active or convalescent COVID-19.

This clone was found a few times. The chain is built from TRBV30 and TRBJ2-1; D might be TRBD2 (6 bases). The germline V gene encodes CDR1 GTSNPN and CDR2 SVGIG (reference sequence). V was cut by 7 bases and J by 0 bases, with 13 bases left in between. The CDR3 totals 14 residues. The DNA of the CDR3 is TGTGCCTCCACCCGGGGGAGCTCCTACAATGAGCAGTTCTTC. This encodes CASTRGSSYNEQFF.

The chain combines TRBV19 with TRBJ1-1; 9 bases align to TRBD1. J gave up 7 bases and V 5 bases, and 5 bases lay outside the gene matches. This CDR3 has 13 amino acids. Germline CDR1 LNHDA, CDR2 SQIVND (reference sequence). CDR3 amino acids: CASSPGQGNEAFF. Here the CDR3 DNA reads TGTGCCAGTAGTCCGGGACAGGGAAATGAAGCTTTCTTT.